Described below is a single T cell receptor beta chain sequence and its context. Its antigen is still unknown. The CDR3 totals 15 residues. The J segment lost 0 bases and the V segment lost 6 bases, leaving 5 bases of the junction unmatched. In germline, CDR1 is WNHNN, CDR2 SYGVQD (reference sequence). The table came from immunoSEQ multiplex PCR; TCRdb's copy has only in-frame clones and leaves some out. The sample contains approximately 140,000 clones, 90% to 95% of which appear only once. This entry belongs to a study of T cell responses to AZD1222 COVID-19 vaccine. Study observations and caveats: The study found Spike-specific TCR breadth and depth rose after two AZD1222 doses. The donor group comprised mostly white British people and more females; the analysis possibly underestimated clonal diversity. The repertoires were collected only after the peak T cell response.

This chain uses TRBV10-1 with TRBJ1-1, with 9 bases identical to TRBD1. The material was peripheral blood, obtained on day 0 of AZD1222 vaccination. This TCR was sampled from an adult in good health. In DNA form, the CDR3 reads TGCGCCAGCAGAGCCAACAGGGGGCTGAACACTGAAGCTTTCTTT. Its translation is CASRANRGLNTEAFF.